This TCR beta chain was sequenced during a study of cytomegalovirus exposure and HLA in healthy donors. In the study overall: Within the Caucasian-associated ancestry cluster were around 80% of the approximately 400 genotyped donors.

This PCR relied on a set of 60 Vbeta primers and 13 Jbeta primers. Here immunoSEQ multiplex PCR was the method, and the copy in TCRdb shows in-frame clones only, minus some. Among approximately 160,000 clones listed, approximately 62% were seen once. Whole-study findings and limits: Sequences of the TCR beta chain were said to predict the HLA-A and HLA-B alleles of most subjects accurately. Per a later analysis, HLA-associated TCR beta chains showed more clonal expansion than other, equally common TCR beta chains.

With respect to this clone: Its antigen is still unknown.

There are 14 residues in the CDR3. Germline lookup yields CDR1 SGHRS and CDR2 YFSETQ. The trim removed 6 bases at V and 8 bases at J, leaving 6 bases unmatched. Specimen: PBMCs. The receptor comes from a man in his fifties or sixties in good health and CMV-seronegative. The chain couples TRBV5-1 to TRBJ2-1; 12 bases are shared with TRBD2. CDR3 DNA sequence: TGCGCCAGCATCCTAGCGGGGGGGCAAGATGAGCAGTTCTTC. Residues: CASILAGGQDEQFF.